This T cell receptor (beta chain) originates from a study of blood T cells in healthy people across ages. The CDR3 totals 14 residues. CDR1 DFQATT and CDR2 SNEGSKA come from the germline V gene (reference sequence). Through a sample-barcoded 5' primer and a J-beta primer mix, a second PCR was run for roughly 7 to 11 cycles. Via MiXCR, TCRdb re-called the 5' RACE reads, giving one row per CDR3 protein. The sample records 800,000 or so distinct CDR3 sequences, around 25% being singletons. The same sample was also studied in work on T cells of mothers and their children. That publication notes: cDNA synthesis used all extracted RNA, approximately 1.5 ug per 15 ul. The yield was over 9.5 million TCR beta CDR3 reads from each mother and approximately 3 million from each child.

Sequencing input: blood. The TCR sequence derives from a boy between 5 and 17 years old in good health. V gene TRBV20-1 combines with J gene TRBJ2-5; D uncertain. The DNA end is a closer match to TRBJ2-1, so the J assignment may be wrong. In DNA, the CDR3 is TGCAGTGCTACTATATACCACAGTGGCAATGAGCAGTTCTTC. It encodes CSATIYHSGNEQFF.